The 31 T cell receptor beta chains in this list originate from one sample, sequenced in a study of shared clonotypes between healthy human individuals. The table came from immunoSEQ multiplex PCR; TCRdb's copy has only in-frame clones and leaves some out. The table has about 2.4 million clones, roughly nine tenths seen once; the top ten hold over 0.12%. Sequenced input: naive CD4+ T cells sorted from blood. The subset: CD45RA+ positively selected. The receptors were sampled from a man aged 18 to 30 in good health.

The rearrangement links TRBV21-1 to TRBJ2-2. TRBV21-1 is a known pseudogene. The CDR3 consists of 17 residues. This CDR3 is CASSKDVSQANTGELFF. The CDR3 DNA reads as TGTGCCAGCAGCAAAGACGTCAGCCAAGCGAACACCGGGGAGCTGTTTTTT.

This chain joins TRBV11-2 and TRBJ1-1, with 7 positions matching TRBD1. Trimming cost V 0 bases and J 1 base; bases outside gene matches: 5. Germline V gene lookup returns CDR1 SGHAT and CDR2 FQNNGV. This CDR3 region has 16 residues. CDR3 amino acids: CASSLDRDRQNTEAFF. CDR3 nucleotide sequence: TGTGCCAGCAGCTTAGATCGGGACAGACAGAACACTGAAGCTTTCTTT.

The V and J genes are TRBV5-1 and TRBJ2-7; TRBD2 agrees at 9 bases. Trimming at V came to 4 bases and at J to 6 bases, leaving 2 bases not matched to a gene. Germline V gene data show CDR1 as SGHRS and CDR2 as YFSETQ. There are 12 residues in the CDR3. Here the CDR3 reads CASSLAGFEQYF. The CDR3 nucleotides are TGCGCCAGCAGCCTAGCGGGGTTCGAGCAGTACTTC.

As to this clone: At the DNA level, this CDR3 is encoded by other sequences in the same sample as well. The rearrangement uses TRBV6-1 and TRBJ2-1; 10 bases fit TRBD2. After removal of 6 bases from V and 6 bases from J, the junction contained 2 bases not matched to a gene. This CDR3 has 13 amino acids. Germline CDR1 and CDR2: MNHNS and SASEGT. The chain's CDR3 is CASRLAGLNEQFF. The CDR3 nucleotides are TGTGCCAGCAGACTAGCGGGGCTCAATGAGCAGTTCTTC.

The chain has TRBV19 and TRBJ1-2; 7 nucleotides align to TRBD1. With 1 base clipped from V and 2 bases from J, the junction kept 7 bases outside the gene matches. Germline V lookup: CDR1 LNHDA, CDR2 SQIVND (reference sequence). This CDR3 is built from 16 residues. The CDR3 nucleotides read TGTGCCAGTAGTATAGCCCCAGGACAGGCAAACTATGGCTACACCTTC. Translating gives CASSIAPGQANYGYTF. Looking up the rest from reference TRBV19 and TRBJ1-2 gives the full variable domain: DGGITQSPKYLFRKEGQNVTLSCEQNLNHDAMYWYRQDPGQGLRLIYYSQIVNDFQKGDIAEGYSVSREKKESFPLTVTSAQKNPTAFYLCASSIAPGQANYGYTFGSGTRLTVV.

Concerning this clone: Other DNA sequences in the same sample also yield this CDR3. V usage is TRBV5-1 and J usage is TRBJ1-4; D is possibly TRBD1 (5 bases). V was trimmed by 4 bases and J by 0 bases, leaving 10 bases between them. CDR1 and CDR2 (germline): SGHRS, YFSETQ. The CDR3 totals 15 residues. The DNA of the CDR3 is TGCGCCAGCAGCCCCGGGGGGTCAACTAATGAAAAACTGTTTTTT. Translating it yields CASSPGGSTNEKLFF.

This chain uses TRBV5-1 with TRBJ1-6; TRBD1 agrees at 7 bases. Trimming removed 4 bases from V and 6 bases from J; junction bases left unmatched: 7. The CDR3 spans 15 residues. Per the germline V gene, CDR1 is SGHRS and CDR2 is YFSETQ. The CDR3 loop reads CASSESTGANSPLHF. The CDR3 coding sequence is TGCGCCAGCAGCGAATCTACAGGGGCTAATTCACCCCTCCACTTT.

The chain combines TRBV5-4 with TRBJ1-2; the D is unclear. There are 13 residues in the CDR3. The V gene's germline CDR1 is SGHNT and CDR2 YYREEE (reference sequence). V gave up 2 bases and J gave up 4 bases, with 9 bases separating them. CDR3 loop: CASSFQESYGYTF. In DNA form, the CDR3 reads TGTGCCAGCAGCTTTCAGGAGTCCTATGGCTACACCTTC.

V gene TRBV18 combines with J gene TRBJ2-3; 12 bases line up with TRBD2. Germline V gene lookup returns CDR1 KGHSH and CDR2 LQKENI. The CDR3 extends over 18 amino acids. J lost 3 bases, V lost 1 base, and 8 bases had no gene match. The CDR3 spells CASSPLEASGRETDTQYF. The DNA for the CDR3 is TGTGCCAGCTCACCACTGGAGGCTAGCGGGAGGGAGACAGATACGCAGTATTTT.

With regard to this clone: Distinct nucleotide sequences in the sample also encode this CDR3. The chain couples TRBV2 to TRBJ2-3; D is undetermined. The CDR3 length is 11 residues. The germline gives CDR1 SNHLY, CDR2 FYNNEI. The V end lost 6 bases, the J end lost 4 bases, and 5 bases lay between the germline ends. The CDR3 coding sequence is TGTGCCAGCAGCGAGGCAGATACGCAGTATTTT. It specifies CASSEADTQYF. The full variable domain, completed using reference TRBV2 and TRBJ2-3, is EPEVTQTPSHQVTQMGQEVILRCVPISNHLYFYWYRQILGQKVEFLVSFYNNEISEKSEIFDDQFSVERPDGSNFTLKIRSTKLEDSAMYFCASSEADTQYFGPGTRLTVL.

The V gene is TRBV30, the J gene TRBJ1-5; tentatively, D is TRBD1 (6 bases). Germline values: CDR1 GTSNPN, CDR2 SVGIG (reference sequence). The CDR3 runs to 13 residues. Trimming pared 2 bases from V and 5 bases from J, leaving 10 bases between. The CDR3 loop reads CAWSSSGDQPQHF. As DNA, the CDR3 is TGTGCCTGGAGTTCGTCAGGGGATCAGCCCCAGCATTTT.

With respect to this clone: This specimen includes other DNA sequences encoding the same CDR3. The chain has TRBV5-4 and TRBJ2-5; 7 bases match TRBD1. J lost 2 bases, V lost 1 base, and 2 bases had no gene match. The length of the CDR3 is 14 residues. CDR1 SGHNT and CDR2 YYREEE come from the germline V gene (reference sequence). In nucleotides, the CDR3 is TGTGCCAGCAGCTTGCGGGACAGACAAGAGACCCAGTACTTC. Translating gives CASSLRDRQETQYF.

V usage is TRBV29-1 and J usage is TRBJ2-1, with TRBD2 matching over 11 bases. The V and J ends lost 5 bases and 13 bases, in that order; junction bases with no gene match: 13. Germline CDR1 is SQVTM and CDR2 is ANQGSEA. This CDR3 contains 14 residues. The DNA of the CDR3 is TGCAGCGTTTCAAATAGCGGGGGGGCCAATTATCAGTTCTTC. Its translation is CSVSNSGGANYQFF.

The chain links TRBV7-2 to TRBJ2-7; 13 nucleotides match TRBD2. Germline V gene sequence: CDR1 SGHTA, CDR2 FQGNSA. V lost 1 base, J lost 6 bases, and 12 bases stayed unmatched. The CDR3 spans 18 residues. CDR3 sequence reads: CASSLDRTSGRLGPEQYF. DNA of the CDR3: TGTGCCAGCAGCTTAGATCGGACTAGCGGGAGACTCGGGCCCGAGCAGTACTTC.

The chain employs TRBV11-3 and TRBJ1-1; 10 positions agree with TRBD1. J was trimmed by 1 base and V by 5 bases; bases with no gene match: 7. The CDR3 totals 16 residues. Germline V gene lookup returns CDR1 SGHNT and CDR2 YENEEA. The DNA for the CDR3 is TGTGCCAGCAGCCGAGGGGGACAGGGGACGAACACTGAAGCTTTCTTT. This translates into CASSRGGQGTNTEAFF.

The genes are TRBV5-1 and TRBJ2-3; D unresolved. V was pared by 0 bases and J by 2 bases, with 13 bases between. The CDR3 spans 16 residues. Looked up from germline, CDR1 is SGHRS and CDR2 is YFSETQ. The CDR3 loop reads CASSLGAGRATDTQYF. CDR3 sequence (DNA): TGCGCCAGCAGCTTGGGGGCCGGAAGGGCCACAGATACGCAGTATTTT.

V usage is TRBV9 and J usage is TRBJ2-7; D is undetermined. CDR1 and CDR2 (germline): SGDLS, YYNGEE. V was clipped by 3 bases and J by 3 bases, with 4 bases between them. The CDR3 is 11 amino acids. The CDR3 region has the DNA TGTGCCAGCAGCGGGTTCTACGAGCAGTACTTC. The encoded protein is CASSGFYEQYF. Full variable domain (missing parts from reference TRBV9 and TRBJ2-7): DSGVTQTPKHLITATGQRVTLRCSPRSGDLSVYWYQQSLDQGLQFLIQYYNGEERAKGNILERFSAQQFPDLHSELNLSSLELGDSALYFCASSGFYEQYFGPGTRLTVT.

V is TRBV13 and J is TRBJ2-3, with unresolved D. This CDR3 has 16 amino acids. Per germline, CDR1 PRHDT and CDR2 FYEKMQ (reference sequence). V was cut by 2 bases and J by 2 bases, with 14 bases left in between. DNA for the CDR3: TGTGCCAGCAGCTTACGGAGACTCGGTTTCACAGATACGCAGTATTTT. Its protein is CASSLRRLGFTDTQYF.

The CDR3 DNA follows: TGTGCCAGCAGCGGAAGGGAGGTAGCGGGAGCCGAGACCCAGTACTTC. It yields the protein CASSGREVAGAETQYF. The chain joins TRBV9 to TRBJ2-5, with 9 bases lining up with TRBD2. V shed 3 bases and J 5 bases; nucleotides not matched to a gene: 11. The CDR3 extends over 16 amino acids. In germline, CDR1 is SGDLS, CDR2 YYNGEE.

CDR3 region: CASSLPLAGEQFF. CDR3 DNA sequence: TGTGCCAGTAGTCTCCCCCTAGCGGGGGAGCAGTTCTTC. The chain uses TRBV19 and TRBJ2-1; 9 bases align to TRBD2. This CDR3 comprises 13 residues. Germline V lookup: CDR1 LNHDA, CDR2 SQIVND (reference sequence). V gave up 5 bases and J gave up 10 bases; unmatched junction bases: 6.

The chain joins TRBV12-5 to TRBJ2-1; 10 bases match TRBD1. V was clipped by 7 bases and J by 7 bases; unmatched bases: 10. Germline V gene data show CDR1 as LGHNT and CDR2 as FRNRAP. This CDR3 spans 15 amino acids. CDR3 DNA sequence: TGTGCTAGTGAGTTAGACAGGGGGCTCTTAAATGAGCAGTTCTTC. This encodes CASELDRGLLNEQFF. Full variable domain (remainder filled in from reference TRBV12-5 and TRBJ2-1): DARVTQTPRHKVTEMGQEVTMRCQPILGHNTVFWYRQTMMQGLELLAYFRNRAPLDDSGMPKDRFSAEMPDATLATLKIQPSEPRDSAVYFCASELDRGLLNEQFFGPGTRLTVL.

This CDR3 is CASSPSTGPMGMNTEAFF. CDR3 DNA sequence: TGCGCCAGCAGCCCGTCGACAGGGCCAATGGGTATGAACACTGAAGCTTTCTTT. This sequence joins TRBV5-1 and TRBJ1-1; 7 nucleotides agree with TRBD1. Per germline, CDR1 SGHRS and CDR2 YFSETQ. The CDR3 covers 18 residues. With 4 bases clipped from V and 0 bases from J, the junction kept 15 bases outside the gene matches.

The chain links TRBV4-1 to TRBJ2-7, with D unresolved. CDR1 and CDR2 (germline): MGHRA, YSYEKL. V lost 1 base, J lost 2 bases, and 6 bases lay in between. CDR3 size: 13 residues. The CDR3 DNA is TGCGCCAGCAGCCAAGTGGTAGCCTACGAGCAGTACTTC. This sequence encodes CASSQVVAYEQYF.

CDR3 bases: TGTGCCCTAAGTAGAGGACAGGGGGCAAGAACTGAAGCTTTCTTT. Translation: CALSRGQGARTEAFF. V gene TRBV7-9 combines with J gene TRBJ1-1; 11 bases match TRBD1. J gave up 5 bases and V 11 bases, and 13 bases lay outside the gene matches. This CDR3 has 15 residues. In germline, CDR1 is SEHNR, CDR2 FQNEAQ (reference sequence).

The V and J genes are TRBV6-1 and TRBJ1-4; TRBD1 aligns across 10 bases. J lost 4 bases, V lost 6 bases, and 5 bases had no gene match. The CDR3 consists of 15 residues. Germline V gene data show CDR1 as MNHNS and CDR2 as SASEGT. Here the CDR3 DNA reads TGTGCCAGCAGGAAAGGGACAGGGGATAATGAAAAACTGTTTTTT. This codes for CASRKGTGDNEKLFF.

J is TRBJ2-1 and V is TRBV19; no definite D call. Germline CDR1 LNHDA, CDR2 SQIVND (reference sequence). The V and J ends lost 7 bases and 10 bases respectively, with 11 bases between them. The CDR3 consists of 11 residues. CDR3 nucleotide sequence: TGTGCCAGTACCTCGACCAGAGAGCAGTTCTTC. It specifies CASTSTREQFF.

Regarding this clone: The same CDR3 arises from other DNA sequences in this sample as well. The genes are TRBV30 and TRBJ2-7; D call uncertain. The CDR3 sequence is 13 residues long. The germline CDR1 and CDR2 sequences are GTSNPN and SVGIG (reference sequence). Trimming shortened V by 0 bases and J by 2 bases, and 8 bases separated the two germline ends. The CDR3 DNA follows: TGTGCCTGGAGTGTAGGAAGGGCCTACGAGCAGTACTTC. This translates into CAWSVGRAYEQYF.

Note on this clone: Other DNA sequences in the same sample also yield this CDR3. The V call is TRBV6-5, the J call TRBJ1-2; D not resolved. V was shortened by 0 bases and J by 2 bases, with 7 bases between the two germline ends. Germline-derived CDR1 and CDR2 are MNHEY and SVGAGI. The CDR3 has 14 amino acids. The CDR3 DNA reads as TGTGCCAGCAGTTACTCTGGAGGAAACTATGGCTACACCTTC. Protein: CASSYSGGNYGYTF.

This chain connects TRBV6-5 to TRBJ1-1; 7 bases match TRBD1. Germline loops: CDR1 MNHEY, CDR2 SVGAGI. Trimming removed 6 bases from V and 3 bases from J; junction bases left unmatched: 10. There are 15 residues in the CDR3. The CDR3 loop reads CASSPMDRQDTEAFF. Here the CDR3 DNA reads TGTGCCAGCAGCCCTATGGACAGGCAGGACACTGAAGCTTTCTTT.

The J gene is TRBJ2-3, the V gene TRBV5-1; possibly TRBD2 for D (6 bases). Germline assignment: CDR1 SGHRS and CDR2 YFSETQ. Trimming removed 1 base at V and 4 bases at J, with 16 bases between. The CDR3 runs 16 residues. CDR3 coding DNA: TGCGCCAGCAGCTTGAGATGGGACGGGAGCGCAGATACGCAGTATTTT. Translating gives CASSLRWDGSADTQYF.

The gene calls are TRBV5-6 and TRBJ2-6; D is possibly TRBD1 (6 bases). V gave up 0 bases and J gave up 0 bases, with 13 bases separating them. Germline V lookup: CDR1 SGHDT, CDR2 YYEEEE. The CDR3 has 18 amino acids. The CDR3 reads CASSLDRAIPSGANVLTF. In DNA form, the CDR3 reads TGTGCCAGCAGCTTGGACAGGGCAATTCCCTCTGGGGCCAACGTCCTGACTTTC.